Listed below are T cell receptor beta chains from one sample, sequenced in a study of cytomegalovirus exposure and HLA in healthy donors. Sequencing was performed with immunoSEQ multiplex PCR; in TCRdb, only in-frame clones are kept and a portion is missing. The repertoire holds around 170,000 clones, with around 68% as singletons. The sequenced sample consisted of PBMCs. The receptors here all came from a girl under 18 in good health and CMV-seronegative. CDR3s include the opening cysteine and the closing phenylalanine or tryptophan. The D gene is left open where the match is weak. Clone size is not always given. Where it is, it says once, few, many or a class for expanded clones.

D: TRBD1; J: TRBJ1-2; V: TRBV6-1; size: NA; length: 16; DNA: TGTGCCAGCAGTGTCCGACAGGGGGCCCCCAACTATGGCTACACCTTC; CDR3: CASSVRQGAPNYGYTF
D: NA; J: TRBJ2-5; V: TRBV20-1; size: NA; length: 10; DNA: TGCAGTGCCTACCGAGAGACCCAGTACTTC; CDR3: CSAYRETQYF
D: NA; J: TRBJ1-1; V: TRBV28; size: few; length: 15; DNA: TGTGCCAGCAGTTTATTGGGTAGCAAAAACACTGAAGCTTTCTTT; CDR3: CASSLLGSKNTEAFF
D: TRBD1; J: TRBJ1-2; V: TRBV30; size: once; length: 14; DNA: TGTGCCTGGAGTGGGGAGACAGGGGCTAATGGCTACACCTTC; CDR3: CAWSGETGANGYTF
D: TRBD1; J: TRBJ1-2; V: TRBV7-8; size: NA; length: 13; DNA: TGTGCCAGCAGCTTTGACAGGGCCAATGGCTACACCTTC; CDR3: CASSFDRANGYTF
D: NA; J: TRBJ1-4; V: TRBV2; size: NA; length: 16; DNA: TGTGCCAGCAAAGGTAGTCAGGTTTCAACTAATGAAAAACTGTTTTTT; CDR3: CASKGSQVSTNEKLFF
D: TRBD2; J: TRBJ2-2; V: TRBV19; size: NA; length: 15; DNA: TGTGCCAGTAGTATCGGCGGGGGTTCGGTCGGGGAGCTGTTTTTT; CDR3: CASSIGGGSVGELFF
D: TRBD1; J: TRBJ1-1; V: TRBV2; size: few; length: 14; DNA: TGTGCCAGCAGAAAGGGGGCCCCCATTCCTGAAGCTTTCTTT; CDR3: CASRKGAPIPEAFF
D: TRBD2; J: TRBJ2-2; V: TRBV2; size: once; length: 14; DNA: TGTGCCAGCAGTGAACTAGCGGGGGCCGGGGAGCTGTTTTTT; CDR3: CASSELAGAGELFF
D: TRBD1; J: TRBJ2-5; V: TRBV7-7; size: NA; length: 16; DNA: TGTGCCAGCAGACCCGGGACAGGGGGGCCTGGGGAGACCCAGTACTTC; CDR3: CASRPGTGGPGETQYF
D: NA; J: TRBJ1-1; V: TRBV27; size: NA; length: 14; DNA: TGTGCCAGCAGTCCCATTGGAGGGGCCACTGAAGCTTTCTTT; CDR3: CASSPIGGATEAFF
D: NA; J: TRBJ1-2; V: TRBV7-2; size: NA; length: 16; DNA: TGTGCCAGCAGCCCGCGGGGCAGCCCGGGAGACTATGGCTACACCTTC; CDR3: CASSPRGSPGDYGYTF
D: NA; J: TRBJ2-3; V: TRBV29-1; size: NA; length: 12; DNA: TGCAGCGTTGATTTTCAAACAGATACGCAGTATTTT; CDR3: CSVDFQTDTQYF
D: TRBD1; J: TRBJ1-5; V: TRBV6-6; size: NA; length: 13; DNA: TGTGCCAGCACCCCACAGGGGGATCAGCCCCAGCATTTT; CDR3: CASTPQGDQPQHF
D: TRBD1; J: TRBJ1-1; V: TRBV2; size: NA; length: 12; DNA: TGTGCCAGCAGTACAGGGGACACTGAAGCTTTCTTT; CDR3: CASSTGDTEAFF
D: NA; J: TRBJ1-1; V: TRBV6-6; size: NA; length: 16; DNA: TGTGCCAGCAGTTACTCCCAGGGGCCGGCGGACACTGAAGCTTTCTTT; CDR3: CASSYSQGPADTEAFF
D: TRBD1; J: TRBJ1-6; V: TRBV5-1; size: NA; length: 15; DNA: TGCGCCAGCAGCCCTGACAGGGCCTATAATTCACCCCTCCACTTT; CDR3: CASSPDRAYNSPLHF
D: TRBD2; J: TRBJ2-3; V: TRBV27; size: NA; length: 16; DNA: TGTGCCAGCAGTTCGGCTCTAGCGGGGTTCACAGATACGCAGTATTTT; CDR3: CASSSALAGFTDTQYF
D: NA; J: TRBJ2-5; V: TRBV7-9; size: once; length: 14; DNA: TGTGCCAGCAGCCCCTGGAGGGGAGGAGAGACCCAGTACTTC; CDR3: CASSPWRGGETQYF
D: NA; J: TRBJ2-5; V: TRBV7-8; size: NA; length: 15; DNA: TGTGCCAGTTGGGCGGGACCGACTCCGCAAGAGACCCAGTACTTC; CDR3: CASWAGPTPQETQYF
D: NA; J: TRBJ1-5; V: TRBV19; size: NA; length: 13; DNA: TGTGCCAGTAGCCCAGGGTTTGGACAGCCCCAGCATTTT; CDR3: CASSPGFGQPQHF
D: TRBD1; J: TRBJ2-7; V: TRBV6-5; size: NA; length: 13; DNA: TGTGCCAGCAGTAAGGGACAGTCCTACGAGCAGTACTTC; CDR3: CASSKGQSYEQYF
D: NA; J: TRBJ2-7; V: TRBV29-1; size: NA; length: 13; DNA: TGCAGCGTTGAAAGCAGGGTAGGTGACGAGCAGTACTTC; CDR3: CSVESRVGDEQYF
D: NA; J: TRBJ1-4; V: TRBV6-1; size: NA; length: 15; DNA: TGTGCCAGCAGTCCAAAGGGAGGGCGTGGAGAAAAACTGTTTTTT; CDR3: CASSPKGGRGEKLFF
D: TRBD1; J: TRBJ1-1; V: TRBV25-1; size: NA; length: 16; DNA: TGTGCCAGCAGTAAGACAGGGTCTCTTATGAACACTGAAGCTTTCTTT; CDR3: CASSKTGSLMNTEAFF
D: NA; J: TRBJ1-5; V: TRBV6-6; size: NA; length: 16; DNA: TGTGCCAGCAGTTACTCGAGCGGGGGGACTAATCAGCCCCAGCATTTT; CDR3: CASSYSSGGTNQPQHF
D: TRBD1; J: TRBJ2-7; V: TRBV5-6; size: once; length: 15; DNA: TGTGCCAGCAGCGAGTCCGGACAGGGGGCGGACGAGCAGTACTTC; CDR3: CASSESGQGADEQYF
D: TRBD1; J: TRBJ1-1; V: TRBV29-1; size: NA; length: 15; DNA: TGCAGCGTTGTCGGGGACAGGGGGATGAACACTGAAGCTTTCTTT; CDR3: CSVVGDRGMNTEAFF
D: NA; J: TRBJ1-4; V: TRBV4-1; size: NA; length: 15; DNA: TGCGCCAGCAGCCAAGCACAGGAGAGGAATGAAAAACTGTTTTTT; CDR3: CASSQAQERNEKLFF
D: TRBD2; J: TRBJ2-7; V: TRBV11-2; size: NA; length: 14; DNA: TGTGCCAGCAGCTTTCATAGCGGGGGATACGAGCAGTACTTC; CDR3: CASSFHSGGYEQYF
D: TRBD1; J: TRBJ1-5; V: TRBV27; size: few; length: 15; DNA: TGTGCCAGCAGGGCAGGGACAGGGGGACAACAGCCCCAGCATTTT; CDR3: CASRAGTGGQQPQHF
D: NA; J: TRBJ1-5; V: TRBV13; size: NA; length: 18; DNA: TGTGCCAGCAGCGACGTGGCAGGGAATTTGTTCCGCAATCAGCCCCAGCATTTT; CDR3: CASSDVAGNLFRNQPQHF
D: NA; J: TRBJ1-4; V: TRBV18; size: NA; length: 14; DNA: TGTGCCAGCTCACCCGAGAGGGTCAGCGAAAAACTGTTTTTT; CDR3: CASSPERVSEKLFF
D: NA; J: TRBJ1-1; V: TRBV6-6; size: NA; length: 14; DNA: TGTGCCAGCAGTACCCTTCGACAGGACACTGAAGCTTTCTTT; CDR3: CASSTLRQDTEAFF
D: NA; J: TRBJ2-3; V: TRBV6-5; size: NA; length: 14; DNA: TGTGCCAGCAGCGATGGCGGGTACACAGATACGCAGTATTTT; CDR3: CASSDGGYTDTQYF
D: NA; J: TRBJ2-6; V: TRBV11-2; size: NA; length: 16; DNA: TGTGCCAGCAGCCCCAGGGCAGTCTCTGGGGCCAACGTCCTGACTTTC; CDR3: CASSPRAVSGANVLTF
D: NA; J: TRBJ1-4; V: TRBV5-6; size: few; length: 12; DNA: TGTGCCAGCAGCGAAAACGAGGAAAAACTGTTTTTT; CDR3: CASSENEEKLFF
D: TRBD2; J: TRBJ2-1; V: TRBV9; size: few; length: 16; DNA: TGTGCCAGCAGCCCCAGCGGGGGGGGCTCCTACAATGAGCAGTTCTTC; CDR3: CASSPSGGGSYNEQFF
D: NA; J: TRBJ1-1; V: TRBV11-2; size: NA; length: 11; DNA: TGTGCCAGCGCTAGGAGGAATGAAGCTTTCTTT; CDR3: CASARRNEAFF
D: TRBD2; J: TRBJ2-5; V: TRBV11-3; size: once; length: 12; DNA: TGTGCCAGCAGCCTCCGGGAGGGGACCCAGTACTTC; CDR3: CASSLREGTQYF
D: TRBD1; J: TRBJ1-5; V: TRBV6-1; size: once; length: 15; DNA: TGTGCCAGCAGGGACAGGTCGGATTTGGGCCAGCCCCAGCATTTT; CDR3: CASRDRSDLGQPQHF
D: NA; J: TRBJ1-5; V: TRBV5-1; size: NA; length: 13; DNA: TGCGCCAGCAGCCTTGGCAGTGATCAGCCCCAGCATTTT; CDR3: CASSLGSDQPQHF
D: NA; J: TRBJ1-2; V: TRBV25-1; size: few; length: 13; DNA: TGTGCCAGCAGTCCCTCTCCAGGAAGGGGCTACACCTTC; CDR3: CASSPSPGRGYTF
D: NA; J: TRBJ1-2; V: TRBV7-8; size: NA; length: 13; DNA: TGTGCCAGCAGCTTAGAGGGGATCTATGGCTACACCTTC; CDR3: CASSLEGIYGYTF
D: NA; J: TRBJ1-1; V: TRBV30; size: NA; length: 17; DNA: TGTGCCTGGAGTGGGGACACCACGGGTCATTGGAACACTGAAGCTTTCTTT; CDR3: CAWSGDTTGHWNTEAFF